One sample yielded the 25 T cell receptor beta chains listed below, sequenced in a study of cytomegalovirus exposure and HLA in healthy donors. Researchers ran the PCR with 60 Vbeta and 13 Jbeta primers. This table comes from immunoSEQ multiplex PCR, and its TCRdb copy is limited to in-frame clones, with some not included. The sample holds about 140,000 clones, around 80% seen once. Sequenced material: PBMCs. The source is a man aged 40-50 years in good health and CMV-seronegative.

This clone has more than one count but fewer than ten. V is TRBV27 and J is TRBJ2-5; 8 positions agree with TRBD2. V trimming: 5 bases; J trimming: 2 bases; junction bases outside the gene matches: 19. This CDR3 spans 19 amino acids. In germline, CDR1 is MNHEY, CDR2 SMNVEV (reference sequence). The CDR3 reads CASSRFGGAFSGSQETQYF. CDR3 in DNA: TGTGCCAGCAGTCGGTTCGGGGGGGCCTTCTCTGGTTCACAAGAGACCCAGTACTTC.

The chain is built from TRBV5-6 and TRBJ2-7; 9 bases are a match to TRBD2. CDR1 is SGHDT and CDR2 is YYEEEE in the germline V gene. J gave up 5 bases and V 2 bases, and 5 bases lay outside the gene matches. This CDR3 has 14 residues. The CDR3 region is CASSLAGGIHEQYF. Written as DNA, the CDR3 is TGTGCCAGCAGCTTAGCGGGAGGTATCCACGAGCAGTACTTC.

This clone was counted a few times. The chain is built from TRBV7-9 and TRBJ1-2; TRBD1 aligns across 7 bases. From germline, CDR1 is SEHNR and CDR2 FQNEAQ (reference sequence). CDR3 length equals 15 residues. V was clipped by 5 bases and J by 2 bases; unmatched bases: 8. The CDR3 here is CASSPGARGNYGYTF. In DNA, the CDR3 is TGTGCCAGCAGCCCCGGCGCCAGGGGGAACTATGGCTACACCTTC. The complete variable domain, with remaining parts taken from reference TRBV7-9 and TRBJ1-2, reads DTGVSQNPRHKITKRGQNVTFRCDPISEHNRLYWYRQTLGQGPEFLTYFQNEAQLEKSRLLSDRFSAERPKGSFSTLEIQRTEQGDSAMYLCASSPGARGNYGYTFGSGTRLTVV.

A few counts support this clone. V gene TRBV6-6 combines with J gene TRBJ2-7; D remains ambiguous. CDR3 length equals 12 residues. Germline assignment: CDR1 MNHNY and CDR2 SVGAGI (reference sequence). Between the trimmed V and J ends, which lost 0 bases and 6 bases, there was a span of 6 bases. The CDR3 bases are TGTGCCAGCAGTTACTCACAGTCCGAGCAGTACTTC. It yields the protein CASSYSQSEQYF.

This clone was seen only a few times. CDR3 coding DNA: TGTGCCAGCAGCTCGGTAGCGGACCAAGAGACCCAGTACTTC. Its protein product is CASSSVADQETQYF. The chain has TRBV7-9 and TRBJ2-5; possibly TRBD2 for D (6 bases). Germline CDR1 SEHNR, CDR2 FQNEAQ (reference sequence). This CDR3 region has 14 residues. The V end lost 4 bases, the J end lost 0 bases, and 9 bases lay between the germline ends.

The J gene is TRBJ1-1, the V gene TRBV7-8; D gene unclear. CDR1 is SGHVS, CDR2 FQNEAQ, per germline. V was pared by 2 bases and J by 9 bases, with 7 bases between. This CDR3 spans 11 amino acids. Written as DNA, the CDR3 is TGTGCCAGCAGCTTAAGTTGGCAAGCTTTCTTT. It codes for CASSLSWQAFF. The complete variable domain, with remaining parts taken from reference TRBV7-8 and TRBJ1-1, reads GAGVSQSPRYKVAKRGQDVALRCDPISGHVSLFWYQQALGQGPEFLTYFQNEAQLDKSGLPSDRFFAERPEGSVSTLKIQRTQQEDSAVYLCASSLSWQAFFGQGTRLTVV.

The CDR3 sequence is CASRSKGQINSPLHF. The CDR3, as DNA: TGTGCCAGCAGATCAAAGGGACAGATTAATTCACCCCTCCACTTT. This sequence joins TRBV27 and TRBJ1-6; the match to TRBD1 covers 7 bases. This CDR3 has 15 amino acids. Germline CDR1 reads MNHEY; CDR2 reads SMNVEV (reference sequence). Unmatched junction bases numbered 8, after V lost 6 bases and J lost 6 bases.

Only a few counts were recorded for this clone. The CDR3 DNA reads TGCGCCAGCAGTGAGTCCCCAGCGGGAGCGGGGGAGCAGTACTTC. It codes for CASSESPAGAGEQYF. V usage is TRBV10-2 and J usage is TRBJ2-7, with TRBD2 matching 8 bases. The junction had 8 bases not matched to a gene; V was cut back by 0 bases and J by 7 bases. The CDR3 length is 15 residues. Germline CDR1 WSHSY, CDR2 SAAADI.

This clone has just one count. The J gene is TRBJ2-7, the V gene TRBV18; 8 bases map to TRBD1. Germline values: CDR1 KGHSH, CDR2 LQKENI. The trim removed 4 bases at V and 1 base at J, leaving 12 bases unmatched. The CDR3 covers 17 residues. The CDR3, as DNA: TGTGCCAGCTCACTCCCGAAACGGACAGGGAGGTCCTACGAGCAGTACTTC. It yields the protein CASSLPKRTGRSYEQYF.

This chain uses TRBV27 with TRBJ2-5; TRBD2 matches at 10 bases. Germline assignment: CDR1 MNHEY and CDR2 SMNVEV (reference sequence). The CDR3 contains 15 residues. V gave up 5 bases and J gave up 5 bases; unmatched junction bases: 8. CDR3 sequence (DNA): TGTGCCAGCAGTACAGCGGGGGGGCCGTGGGAGACCCAGTACTTC. It codes for CASSTAGGPWETQYF.

The table lists this clone with a few counts. The chain links TRBV11-3 to TRBJ2-7; possibly TRBD2 for D (6 bases). From germline, CDR1 is SGHNT and CDR2 YENEEA. Trimming took 2 bases from V and 3 from J, leaving 11 bases between them. The length of the CDR3 is 14 residues. The CDR3 region is CASSLRGGNYEQYF. In DNA, the CDR3 is TGTGCCAGCAGCTTACGAGGCGGGAACTACGAGCAGTACTTC.

The rearrangement links TRBV6-1 to TRBJ1-5, with TRBD1 as a possible D gene (5 bases). The CDR3 extends over 17 amino acids. Germline V gene sequence: CDR1 MNHNS, CDR2 SASEGT. Trimming took 0 bases from V and 0 from J, leaving 12 bases between them. This CDR3 is CASSEAPGLYSNQPQHF. The CDR3 DNA follows: TGTGCCAGCAGTGAAGCGCCGGGACTTTATAGCAATCAGCCCCAGCATTTT.

V and J are TRBV6-5 and TRBJ2-1; 10 bases match TRBD1. This CDR3 comprises 15 residues. The junction had 9 bases not matched to a gene; V was cut back by 6 bases and J by 7 bases. Germline CDR1 reads MNHEY; CDR2 reads SVGAGI. The CDR3 protein is CASREVGQGSNEQFF. CDR3 in DNA: TGTGCCAGCAGGGAGGTGGGACAGGGGTCTAATGAGCAGTTCTTC.

V gene TRBV4-1 combines with J gene TRBJ1-2, with no clear D. The CDR3 runs to 17 residues. The V gene lost 0 bases and the J gene lost 7 bases, with 21 bases spanning the gap. CDR1 is MGHRA, CDR2 YSYEKL, per germline. The CDR3 here is CASSQETLRGSGAGYTF. Here the CDR3 DNA reads TGCGCCAGCAGCCAAGAGACTCTACGAGGGTCTGGCGCTGGCTACACCTTC.

J is TRBJ2-5 and V is TRBV7-2; 11 bases fit TRBD2. The V gene end was trimmed by 5 bases and the J gene end by 5 bases; junction bases not matched to a gene: 10. Germline values: CDR1 SGHTA, CDR2 FQGNSA. The CDR3 extends over 16 amino acids. CDR3 bases: TGTGCCAGCAGCGCGAGTACTAGCGGGGGCCTGGAGACCCAGTACTTC. Translated, it gives CASSASTSGGLETQYF.

The chain uses TRBV5-4 and TRBJ2-7; the match to TRBD1 covers 9 bases. The V and J ends lost 4 bases and 0 bases, in that order; junction bases with no gene match: 8. The CDR3 is 16 residues long. Germline-derived CDR1 and CDR2 are SGHNT and YYREEE (reference sequence). The CDR3 sequence is CASSPDRGQGSYEQYF. For the CDR3, the DNA is TGTGCCAGCAGCCCGGATAGGGGACAGGGCTCCTACGAGCAGTACTTC.

The J gene is TRBJ2-7, the V gene TRBV7-2, with D possibly TRBD2 on 7 matching bases. The V end was cut by 11 bases, the J end by 6 bases, with 23 bases between. Germline V CDR1 and CDR2: SGHTA, FQGNSA. This CDR3 has 14 residues. CDR3 DNA: TGTGCCTCAGTTTATAGGGGGGGGGCCGGCGAGCAGTACTTC. Amino acid sequence: CASVYRGGAGEQYF.

The rearrangement links TRBV6-4 to TRBJ1-2; TRBD1 is a possible D gene (5 bases). V lost 6 bases, J lost 0 bases, and 14 bases lay in between. The CDR3 is 15 amino acids. From germline, CDR1 is MRHNA and CDR2 SNTAGT. CDR3 coding DNA: TGTGCCAGCAGCCTAGGGCCGGACACTAACTATGGCTACACCTTC. It encodes CASSLGPDTNYGYTF.

The chain is built from TRBV6-5 and TRBJ2-1; 8 bases fit TRBD2. The germline CDR1 and CDR2 sequences are MNHEY and SVGAGI. V dropped 4 bases and J dropped 3; count of bases not matched to a gene: 5. The CDR3 spans 15 residues. The CDR3 region is CASSSAGEIYNEQFF. The CDR3 nucleotides read TGTGCCAGCAGTTCAGCGGGGGAAATCTACAATGAGCAGTTCTTC.

The V and J genes are TRBV5-1 and TRBJ2-2; D might be TRBD2 (5 bases). Germline V gene lookup returns CDR1 SGHRS and CDR2 YFSETQ. CDR3 size: 13 residues. V was shortened by 7 bases and J by 0 bases, with 7 bases between the two germline ends. The CDR3 protein is CASGGPNTGELFF. The CDR3 nucleotides read TGCGCCAGCGGCGGGCCGAACACCGGGGAGCTGTTTTTT.

The CDR3 here is CASSQGNPSGGDSEQYF. DNA of the CDR3: TGCGCCAGCAGCCAAGGTAACCCTAGCGGAGGGGATAGCGAGCAGTACTTC. V usage is TRBV4-1 and J usage is TRBJ2-7; TRBD2 matches at 7 bases. The CDR3 covers 17 residues. The J segment lost 6 bases and the V segment lost 1 base, leaving 15 bases of the junction unmatched. Germline CDR1 reads MGHRA; CDR2 reads YSYEKL.

J is TRBJ2-7 and V is TRBV5-4, with TRBD1 matching over 7 bases. CDR1 SGHNT and CDR2 YYREEE come from the germline V gene (reference sequence). The CDR3 covers 14 residues. V lost 5 bases, J lost 3 bases, and 8 bases stayed unmatched. CDR3 coding DNA: TGTGCCAGCAGGCCTGCCGGGACAGTCTACGAGCAGTACTTC. It is translated as CASRPAGTVYEQYF.

A remark on this clone: The germline gene is not matched at one end of the junction; a read error may be the cause. J is TRBJ1-1 and V is TRBV15; the D is unclear. Germline V CDR1 and CDR2: LNHNV, YYDKDF (reference sequence). The CDR3 sequence is 15 residues long. This CDR3 reads CATSRDPAGNTEASF. The CDR3 coding sequence is TGTGCCACCAGCAGAGATCCGGCGGGGAACACTGAAGCTTCCTTT.

The CDR3 bases are TGCGCCAGCAGTCAGCGGGACTTTTCGTTTTACAATGAGCAGTTCTTC. It specifies CASSQRDFSFYNEQFF. The V and J genes are TRBV23-1 and TRBJ2-1; D perhaps matches TRBD2 (6 bases). TRBV23-1 is flagged as an ORF with uncertain function. This CDR3 has 16 residues. Trimming left V 3 bases short and J 4 bases short, with 16 bases between.

The chain links TRBV27 to TRBJ1-4; 9 bases fit TRBD1. Germline V gene lookup returns CDR1 MNHEY and CDR2 SMNVEV (reference sequence). This CDR3 has 16 amino acids. V lost 6 bases to trimming and J lost 2 bases; unmatched junction nucleotides: 7. The CDR3 coding sequence is TGTGCCAGCAGCCGACAGGGGGTCGTTACTAATGAAAAACTGTTTTTT. Protein sequence: CASSRQGVVTNEKLFF. The variable domain in full, with the rest retrieved from reference TRBV27 and TRBJ1-4, is EAQVTQNPRYLITVTGKKLTVTCSQNMNHEYMSWYRQDPGLGLRQIYYSMNVEVTDKGDVPEGYKVSRKEKRNFPLILESPSPNQTSLYFCASSRQGVVTNEKLFFGSGTQLSVL.